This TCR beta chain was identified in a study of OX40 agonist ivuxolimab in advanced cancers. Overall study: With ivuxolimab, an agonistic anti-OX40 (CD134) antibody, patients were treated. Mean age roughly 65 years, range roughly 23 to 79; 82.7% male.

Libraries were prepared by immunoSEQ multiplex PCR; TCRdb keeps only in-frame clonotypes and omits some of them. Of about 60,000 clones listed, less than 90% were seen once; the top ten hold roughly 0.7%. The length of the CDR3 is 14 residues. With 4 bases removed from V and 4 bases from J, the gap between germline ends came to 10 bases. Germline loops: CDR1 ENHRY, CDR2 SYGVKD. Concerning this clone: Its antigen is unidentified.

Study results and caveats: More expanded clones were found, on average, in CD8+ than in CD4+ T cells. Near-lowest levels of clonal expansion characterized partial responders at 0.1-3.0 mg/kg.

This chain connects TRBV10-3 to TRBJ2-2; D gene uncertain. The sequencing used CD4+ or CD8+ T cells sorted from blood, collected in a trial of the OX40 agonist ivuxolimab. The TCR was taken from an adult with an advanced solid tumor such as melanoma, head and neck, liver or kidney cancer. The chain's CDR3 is CAISGGDSTGELFF. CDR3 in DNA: TGTGCCATCAGTGGTGGGGATAGCACCGGGGAGCTGTTTTTT.